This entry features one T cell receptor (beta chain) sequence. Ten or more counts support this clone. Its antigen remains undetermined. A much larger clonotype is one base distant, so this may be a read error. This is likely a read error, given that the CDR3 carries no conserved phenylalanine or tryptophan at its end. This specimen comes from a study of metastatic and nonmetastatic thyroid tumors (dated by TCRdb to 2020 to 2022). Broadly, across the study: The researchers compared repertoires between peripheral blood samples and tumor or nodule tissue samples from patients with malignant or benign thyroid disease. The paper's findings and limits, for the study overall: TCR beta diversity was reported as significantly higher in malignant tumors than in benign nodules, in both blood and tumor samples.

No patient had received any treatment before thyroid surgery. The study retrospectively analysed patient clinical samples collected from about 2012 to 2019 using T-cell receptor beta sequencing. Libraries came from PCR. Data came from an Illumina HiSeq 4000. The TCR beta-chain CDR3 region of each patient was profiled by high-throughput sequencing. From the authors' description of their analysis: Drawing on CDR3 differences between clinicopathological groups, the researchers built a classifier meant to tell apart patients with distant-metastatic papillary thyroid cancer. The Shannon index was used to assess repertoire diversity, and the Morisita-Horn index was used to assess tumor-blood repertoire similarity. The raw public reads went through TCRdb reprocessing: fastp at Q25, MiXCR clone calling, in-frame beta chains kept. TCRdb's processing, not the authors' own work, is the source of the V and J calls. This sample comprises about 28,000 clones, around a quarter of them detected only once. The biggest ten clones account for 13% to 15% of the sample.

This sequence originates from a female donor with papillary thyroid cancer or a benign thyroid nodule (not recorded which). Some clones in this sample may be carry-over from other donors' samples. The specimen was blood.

The CDR3 region: CASSLVASGRYEQYS. In nucleotide form, the sequence is TGTGCCAGCAGTTTAGTGGCTAGCGGGAGGTACGAGCAGTACTCC. Recombination linked TRBV12-3 or TRBV12-4 to TRBJ2-7; TRBD2 matches 11 bases in the middle. The CDR3 length is 15 residues, termini included. The DNA shown is the 45-base CDR3, in frame from base 1. Germline trimming amounts to 1 base on V and 4 bases on J, with 3 as the count of junction bases outside the gene matches.